This TCR beta chain is from a study of T cell repertoires in cytomegalovirus infection. Whole-study context: Evidence of both CMV infection and a matching HLA type came from public TCR beta signatures. Points from the study as a whole: Carriers of CMV and the relevant HLA type were discriminated by public TCR beta frequency. HLA-C-restricted CMV-specific TCR beta clonotypes prevailed in the ex vivo response.

TCRdb redid the calling of the reads with MiXCR, one entry per CDR3 protein. The sample has 5,000 to 6,500 distinct CDR3 sequences, 50% to 60% seen once. Concerning this clonotype itself: What it binds is unknown.

The source material was PBMCs, sequenced either directly or after in vitro stimulation (not recorded which). This TCR was sampled from a human donor in good health (CMV status not recorded). Some clones in this sample may be carry-over from other donors' samples.

In DNA, the CDR3 is TGTGCCAGCAGCTTAAACCTGGTTGGGGACACTGAAGCTTTCTTT. This encodes CASSLNLVGDTEAFF. The chain is built from TRBV7-2 and TRBJ1-1, with D unresolved. The germline CDR1 and CDR2 sequences are SGHTA and FQGNSA. The CDR3 loop spans 15 amino acids. Between the trimmed V and J ends, which lost 2 bases and 3 bases, there was a span of 13 bases.